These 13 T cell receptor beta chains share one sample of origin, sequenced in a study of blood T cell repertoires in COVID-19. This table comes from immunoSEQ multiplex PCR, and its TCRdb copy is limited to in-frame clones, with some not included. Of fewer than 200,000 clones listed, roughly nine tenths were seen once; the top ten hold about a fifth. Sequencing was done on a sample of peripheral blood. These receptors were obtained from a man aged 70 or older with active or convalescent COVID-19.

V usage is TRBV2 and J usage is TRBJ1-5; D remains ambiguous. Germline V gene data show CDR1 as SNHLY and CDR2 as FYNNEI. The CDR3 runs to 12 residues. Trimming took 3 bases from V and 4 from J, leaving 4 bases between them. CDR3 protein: CASSDRNQPQHF. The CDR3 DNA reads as TGTGCCAGCAGTGACAGAAATCAGCCCCAGCATTTT. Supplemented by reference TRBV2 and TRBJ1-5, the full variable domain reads EPEVTQTPSHQVTQMGQEVILRCVPISNHLYFYWYRQILGQKVEFLVSFYNNEISEKSEIFDDQFSVERPDGSNFTLKIRSTKLEDSAMYFCASSDRNQPQHFGDGTRLSIL.

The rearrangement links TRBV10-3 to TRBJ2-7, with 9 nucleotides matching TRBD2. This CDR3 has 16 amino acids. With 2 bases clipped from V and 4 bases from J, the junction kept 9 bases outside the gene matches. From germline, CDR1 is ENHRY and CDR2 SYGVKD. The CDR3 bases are TGTGCCATCAGTGAGGCTAGTAGCGGGAGTGGATACGAGCAGTACTTC. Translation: CAISEASSGSGYEQYF.

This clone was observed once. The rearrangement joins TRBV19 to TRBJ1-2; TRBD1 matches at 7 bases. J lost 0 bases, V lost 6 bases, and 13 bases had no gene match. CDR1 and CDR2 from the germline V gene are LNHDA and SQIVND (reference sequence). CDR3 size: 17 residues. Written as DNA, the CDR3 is TGTGCCAGTAGAGACCGGGACAGCGCTCGATCTAACTATGGCTACACCTTC. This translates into CASRDRDSARSNYGYTF.

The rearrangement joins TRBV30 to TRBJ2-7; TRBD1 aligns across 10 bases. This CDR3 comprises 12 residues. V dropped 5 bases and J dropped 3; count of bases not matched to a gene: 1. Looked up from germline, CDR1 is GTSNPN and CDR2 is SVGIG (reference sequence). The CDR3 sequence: CAWDRGLYEQYF. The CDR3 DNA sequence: TGTGCCTGGGACAGGGGGCTCTACGAGCAGTACTTC.

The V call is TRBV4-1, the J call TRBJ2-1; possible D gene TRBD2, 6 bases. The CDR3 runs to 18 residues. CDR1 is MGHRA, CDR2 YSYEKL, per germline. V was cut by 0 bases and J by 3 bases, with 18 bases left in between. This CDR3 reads CASSQDPLGGLGYNEQFF. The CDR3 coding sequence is TGCGCCAGCAGCCAAGACCCCCTTGGGGGGTTGGGCTACAATGAGCAGTTCTTC.

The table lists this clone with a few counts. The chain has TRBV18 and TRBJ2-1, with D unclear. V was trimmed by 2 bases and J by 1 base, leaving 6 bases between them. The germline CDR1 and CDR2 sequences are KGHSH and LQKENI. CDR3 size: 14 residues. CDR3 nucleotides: TGTGCCAGCTCACCAGGCGGTTCCTACAATGAGCAGTTCTTC. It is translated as CASSPGGSYNEQFF.

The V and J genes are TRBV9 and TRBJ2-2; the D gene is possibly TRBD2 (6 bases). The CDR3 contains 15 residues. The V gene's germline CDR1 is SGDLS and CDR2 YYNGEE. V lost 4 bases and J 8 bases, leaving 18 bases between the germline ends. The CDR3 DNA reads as TGTGCCAGCAGCCCCAGTTCAGACGCGGGAGGGGAGCTGTTTTTT. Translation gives CASSPSSDAGGELFF.

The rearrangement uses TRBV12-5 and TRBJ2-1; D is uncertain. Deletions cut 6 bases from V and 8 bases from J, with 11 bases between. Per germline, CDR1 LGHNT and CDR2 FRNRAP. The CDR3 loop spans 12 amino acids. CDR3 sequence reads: CASGAAMDEQFF. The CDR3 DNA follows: TGTGCTAGTGGGGCGGCTATGGATGAGCAGTTCTTC.

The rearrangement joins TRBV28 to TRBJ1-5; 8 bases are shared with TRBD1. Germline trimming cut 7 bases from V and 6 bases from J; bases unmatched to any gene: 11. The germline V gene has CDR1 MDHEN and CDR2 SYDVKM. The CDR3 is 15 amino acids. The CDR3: CASINRQGLGQPQHF. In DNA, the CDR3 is TGTGCCAGCATCAATCGACAGGGGCTCGGTCAGCCCCAGCATTTT.

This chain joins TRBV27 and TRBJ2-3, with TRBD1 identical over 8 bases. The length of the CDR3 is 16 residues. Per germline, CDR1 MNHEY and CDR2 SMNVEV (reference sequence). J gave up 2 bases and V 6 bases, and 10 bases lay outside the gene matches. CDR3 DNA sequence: TGTGCCAGCAGCAGCCGTCCAGGGGGCTTCACAGATACGCAGTATTTT. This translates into CASSSRPGGFTDTQYF.

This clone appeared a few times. The CDR3 DNA reads as TGCGCCACAAGGTTGGAGGAGGATTCACCCCTCCACTTT. Translated: CATRLEEDSPLHF. The chain joins TRBV5-1 to TRBJ1-6; D call uncertain. Germline V CDR1 and CDR2: SGHRS, YFSETQ. This CDR3 spans 13 amino acids. V lost 9 bases, J lost 8 bases, and 15 bases lay in between.

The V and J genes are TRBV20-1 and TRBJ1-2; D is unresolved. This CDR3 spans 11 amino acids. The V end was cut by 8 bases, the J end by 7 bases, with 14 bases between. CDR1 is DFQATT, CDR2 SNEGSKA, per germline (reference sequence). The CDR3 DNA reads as TGCAGTTTAGTAGGGAGTAGTGGCTACACCTTC. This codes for CSLVGSSGYTF.

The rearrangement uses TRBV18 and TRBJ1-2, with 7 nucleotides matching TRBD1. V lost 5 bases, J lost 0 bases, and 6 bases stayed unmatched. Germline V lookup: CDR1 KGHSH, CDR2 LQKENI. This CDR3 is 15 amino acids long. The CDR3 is CASSARDRTNYGYTF. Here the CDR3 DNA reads TGTGCCAGCTCAGCAAGGGACAGAACTAACTATGGCTACACCTTC.